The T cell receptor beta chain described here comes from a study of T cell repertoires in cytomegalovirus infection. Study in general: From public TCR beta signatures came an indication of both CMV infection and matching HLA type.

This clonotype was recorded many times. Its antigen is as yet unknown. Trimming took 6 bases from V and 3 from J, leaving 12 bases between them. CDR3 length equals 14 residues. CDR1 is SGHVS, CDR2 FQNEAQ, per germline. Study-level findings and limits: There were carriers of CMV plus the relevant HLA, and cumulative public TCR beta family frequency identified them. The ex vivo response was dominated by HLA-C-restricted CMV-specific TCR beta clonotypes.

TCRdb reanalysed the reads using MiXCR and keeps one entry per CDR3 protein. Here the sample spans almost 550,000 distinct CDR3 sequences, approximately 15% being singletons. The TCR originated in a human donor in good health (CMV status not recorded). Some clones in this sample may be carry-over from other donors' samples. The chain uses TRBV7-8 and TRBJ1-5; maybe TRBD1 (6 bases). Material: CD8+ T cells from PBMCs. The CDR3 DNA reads TGTGCCAGCAGTCAGGGGATGATCAATCAGCCCCAGCATTTT. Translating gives CASSQGMINQPQHF.